What follows are 6 T cell receptor beta chains derived from one specimen sequenced in a study of shared T cell receptors in the human thymus. The assay was immunoSEQ multiplex PCR, and TCRdb's table has in-frame clones only and misses some. The repertoire has 630,000 or so clones, around 87% of them found once; the top ten carry over 0.008%. This sample was also put to use in a study of human thymus T cells.

The sample was thymocytes. Receptors were obtained from a boy in the first two years of life with a congenital heart defect.

This clone appeared a single time. This chain joins TRBV6-5 and TRBJ2-3, with 7 bases matching TRBD2. With 5 bases clipped from V and 8 bases from J, the junction kept 13 bases outside the gene matches. CDR1 is MNHEY, CDR2 SVGAGI, per germline. The CDR3 sequence is 15 residues long. In DNA, the CDR3 is TGTGCCAGCAGTCAACGGGAGCTACCGGGAGGTACGCAGTATTTT. Protein product: CASSQRELPGGTQYF.

The chain has TRBV9 and TRBJ1-5; no definite D call. V lost 0 bases, J lost 2 bases, and 9 bases lay in between. CDR1 and CDR2 (germline): SGDLS, YYNGEE. This CDR3 spans 15 amino acids. For the CDR3, the DNA is TGTGCCAGCAGCGTAGGATCAGGTGGCAATCAGCCCCAGCATTTT. Protein: CASSVGSGGNQPQHF.

The J gene is TRBJ1-5, the V gene TRBV27, with D perhaps TRBD1 (5 bases). Germline CDR1 MNHEY, CDR2 SMNVEV (reference sequence). The V end lost 4 bases, the J end lost 4 bases, and 23 bases lay between the germline ends. The CDR3 length is 18 residues. CDR3 bases: TGTGCCAGCAGTTCCCGTACAGGTCTACTTAGCCGTAATCAGCCCCAGCATTTT. Its translation: CASSSRTGLLSRNQPQHF.

The chain is built from TRBV4-3 and TRBJ1-2, with 8 bases that match TRBD1. The CDR3 has 14 residues. J lost 6 bases, V lost 4 bases, and 7 bases had no gene match. Germline values: CDR1 LGHNA, CDR2 YSLEER. CDR3 loop: CASSPTSGGDGYTF. The CDR3 nucleotides are TGCGCCAGCAGCCCTACCTCAGGGGGCGATGGCTACACCTTC.

The chain recombines TRBV5-1 with TRBJ2-1; 12 nucleotides line up with TRBD2. The CDR3 sequence is 18 residues long. The V segment lost 4 bases and the J segment 5 bases; nucleotides outside the gene matches: 13. Per the germline V gene, CDR1 is SGHRS and CDR2 is YFSETQ. CDR3 DNA: TGCGCCAGCAGCATTGGACTAGCGGGGTCCCCTTTTGACAATGAGCAGTTCTTC. This translates into CASSIGLAGSPFDNEQFF.

This chain joins TRBV4-3 and TRBJ2-3, with D uncertain. The CDR3 has 18 amino acids. V lost 0 bases, J lost 2 bases, and 18 bases lay in between. Germline values: CDR1 LGHNA, CDR2 YSLEER. The CDR3 is CASSQDYRVSSDTDTQYF. The CDR3, as DNA: TGCGCCAGCAGCCAAGATTATCGGGTGTCGAGCGACACAGATACGCAGTATTTT.